The rows below give T cell receptor beta chains drawn from one sample of a study of memory CD4+ T cells and cytomegalovirus serostatus. Only in-frame clones appear in the TCRdb table, and some are missing; sequencing was by immunoSEQ multiplex PCR. There are roughly 64,000 clones in the sample; 60% to 80% occur only once, and 0.88% lies in the top ten. The sequenced sample was memory CD4+ T cells from blood. These receptors came from an adult in good health and CMV-seronegative. CDR3s include the opening cysteine and the closing phenylalanine or tryptophan. A D gene is named only where the DNA matches it firmly. Where a row states a size, it is once, few, many or the class of an expanded clone; other rows omit it.

TRBJ1-1 TRBV27 NA NA CASWLRGGNTEAFF TGTGCCAGCTGGTTAAGGGGAGGTAACACTGAAGCTTTCTTT
TRBJ2-1 TRBV4-3 NA few CASSTYGDPSYNEQFF TGCGCCAGCAGCACATACGGCGATCCCTCCTACAATGAGCAGTTCTTC
TRBJ1-2 TRBV4-1 TRBD1 NA CASSHNRQGLGYTF TGCGCCAGCAGCCATAACCGACAGGGCTTGGGCTACACCTTC
TRBJ1-3 TRBV30 NA NA CAWSLGYGNTIYF TGTGCCTGGAGTTTGGGATACGGAAACACCATATATTTT
TRBJ2-7 TRBV28 NA NA CASSLGGGGGYYEQYF TGTGCCAGCAGTTTAGGGGGAGGAGGCGGCTACTACGAGCAGTACTTC
TRBJ1-5 TRBV7-8 NA NA CASSPLMLSNQPQHF TGTGCCAGCAGCCCGCTGATGCTTAGCAATCAGCCCCAGCATTTT
TRBJ2-7 TRBV4-1 TRBD2 NA CASSQGLAGASEQYF TGCGCCAGCAGCCAAGGACTAGCGGGAGCCTCCGAGCAGTACTTC
TRBJ1-4 TRBV5-1 TRBD1 NA CASSFLPGQGNEKLFF TGCGCCAGCAGCTTCCTCCCGGGACAGGGAAATGAAAAACTGTTTTTT
TRBJ1-2 TRBV5-1 TRBD1 NA CASSLRQGTHGYTF TGCGCCAGCAGCCTACGACAGGGGACCCATGGCTACACCTTC
TRBJ1-5 TRBV7-9 NA NA CASSLAGGPQHF TGTGCCAGCAGCTTAGCGGGGGGGCCCCAGCATTTT
TRBJ1-4 TRBV30 NA few CAWSGPGSRNEKLFF TGTGCCTGGAGTGGGCCCGGGTCCCGGAATGAAAAACTGTTTTTT